Listed below are T cell receptor beta chains from one sample, sequenced in a study of blood T cell repertoires in COVID-19. Libraries were prepared by immunoSEQ multiplex PCR; TCRdb keeps only in-frame clonotypes and omits some of them. The table lists 200,000 to 250,000 clones, around nine tenths of them singletons. Input material: peripheral blood. The source of these receptors is a woman aged 55-69 years with acute or convalescent COVID-19. Each CDR3 is given with its conserved first and last residue. A D gene is named only where the DNA matches it firmly. The size of a clone is reported for some rows only, either as once, few or many, or as a class for expanded clones.

clone size,CDR3 length,V gene,J gene,D gene,CDR3 protein,CDR3 DNA
once,14,TRBV18,TRBJ1-4,.,CASSPDRTNEKLFF,TGTGCCAGCTCACCAGACAGGACGAATGAAAAACTGTTTTTT
few,13,TRBV7-9,TRBJ2-7,.,CASSATGFAEQYF,TGTGCCAGCAGCGCTACAGGGTTCGCAGAGCAGTACTTC
.,14,TRBV7-9,TRBJ1-1,.,CASSLASRNTEAFF,TGTGCCAGCAGCTTAGCGAGTCGGAACACTGAAGCTTTCTTT
once,11,TRBV9,TRBJ2-7,.,CASSARREQYF,TGTGCCAGCAGCGCCAGGAGGGAGCAGTACTTC
.,14,TRBV5-4,TRBJ2-7,.,CASRPGQRNYEQYF,TGTGCCAGCAGACCCGGACAGCGGAACTACGAGCAGTACTTC
few,14,TRBV7-8,TRBJ1-1,.,CASRVGRENTEAFF,TGTGCCAGCCGAGTGGGCAGAGAGAACACTGAAGCTTTCTTT
.,13,TRBV2,TRBJ1-4,.,CASKYSFNEKLFF,TGTGCCAGCAAGTACAGCTTCAATGAAAAACTGTTTTTT
.,15,TRBV7-6,TRBJ2-7,TRBD2,CASSLTSSGFYEQYF,TGTGCCAGCAGCTTAACTTCTAGCGGATTCTACGAGCAGTACTTC
.,14,TRBV18,TRBJ1-5,.,CASSPGRGGQPQHF,TGTGCCAGCTCACCAGGGAGGGGCGGTCAGCCCCAGCATTTT
.,16,TRBV7-2,TRBJ2-2,.,CASSPSDSGYTGELFF,TGTGCCAGCAGCCCCTCCGACTCCGGTTACACCGGGGAGCTGTTTTTT
.,16,TRBV14,TRBJ2-1,.,CASSQGQVRLRNEQFF,TGTGCCAGCAGCCAAGGACAGGTGAGGTTGCGCAATGAGCAGTTCTTC
many,15,TRBV4-1,TRBJ1-5,.,CASSQDLGVNQPQHF,TGCGCCAGCAGCCAAGATTTAGGGGTTAATCAGCCCCAGCATTTT
.,11,TRBV28,TRBJ2-7,.,CASSIAYEQYF,TGTGCCAGCAGTATAGCCTACGAGCAGTACTTC
.,15,TRBV27,TRBJ2-3,.,CASSLLGASTDTQYF,TGTGCCAGCAGTTTACTAGGGGCTAGCACAGATACGCAGTATTTT
.,16,TRBV4-1,TRBJ2-1,TRBD2,CASSHYRAGGGNEQFF,TGCGCCAGCAGCCACTATAGAGCGGGAGGTGGGAATGAGCAGTTCTTC
.,17,TRBV27,TRBJ1-3,TRBD1,CASSSGQGAFTGNTIYF,TGTGCCAGCAGTTCGGGTCAGGGGGCCTTCACTGGAAACACCATATATTTT
.,15,TRBV6-1,TRBJ1-2,TRBD1,CASRTGQGLDYGYTF,TGTGCCAGCAGAACCGGACAGGGACTGGACTATGGCTACACCTTC
.,13,TRBV28,TRBJ2-7,.,CASRKGGSYEQYF,TGTGCCAGCAGAAAGGGGGGGTCCTACGAGCAGTACTTC
.,17,TRBV4-1,TRBJ2-6,.,CASSKSRGAGGANVLTF,TGCGCCAGCAGCAAAAGCAGGGGGGCTGGTGGGGCCAACGTCCTGACTTTC
.,14,TRBV7-9,TRBJ1-5,TRBD1,CASTQGASGQPQHF,TGTGCCAGCACCCAGGGGGCGTCGGGTCAGCCCCAGCATTTT
.,14,TRBV19,TRBJ2-3,.,CASSIVAAADTQYF,TGTGCCAGTAGTATAGTGGCGGCTGCAGATACGCAGTATTTT
.,15,TRBV19,TRBJ1-2,.,CASSIKQLPNYGYTF,TGTGCCAGTAGTATCAAACAGCTACCTAACTATGGCTACACCTTC
.,16,TRBV4-2,TRBJ2-7,TRBD1,CASSQVGTGDSYEQYF,TGTGCCAGCAGCCAAGTCGGCACAGGGGACTCCTACGAGCAGTACTTC
.,15,TRBV2,TRBJ1-1,.,CASSEWPQVGTEAFF,TGTGCCAGCAGTGAGTGGCCCCAAGTTGGCACTGAAGCTTTCTTT
.,15,TRBV7-2,TRBJ1-6,TRBD1,CASSLAGTGTSPLHF,TGTGCCAGCAGCTTAGCCGGGACAGGGACCTCACCCCTCCACTTT
.,15,TRBV5-1,TRBJ1-1,TRBD1,CASSPGQGPATEAFF,TGCGCCAGCAGCCCCGGACAGGGGCCGGCCACTGAAGCTTTCTTT
once,13,TRBV5-1,TRBJ1-2,.,CASSLSGNYGYTF,TGCGCCAGCAGCTTGTCAGGGAACTATGGCTACACCTTC
.,17,TRBV6-2/TRBV6-3,TRBJ1-3,.,CASSLGGVPYSGNTIYF,TGTGCCAGCAGCCTCGGCGGCGTACCGTACTCTGGAAACACCATATATTTT
.,15,TRBV6-5,TRBJ1-4,.,CATRPREVSNEKLFF,TGTGCCACCCGTCCAAGAGAGGTGTCTAATGAAAAACTGTTTTTT
.,12,TRBV10-3,TRBJ1-4,.,CAISQGGEKLFF,TGTGCCATCAGCCAGGGCGGTGAAAAACTGTTTTTT
few,15,TRBV6-2/TRBV6-3,TRBJ2-7,TRBD1,CASRYFGQGAYEQYF,TGTGCCAGCAGATACTTTGGACAGGGGGCTTACGAGCAGTACTTC
.,14,TRBV28,TRBJ2-5,.,CASSLGQGWETQYF,TGTGCCAGCAGTTTAGGTCAGGGCTGGGAGACCCAGTACTTC
.,16,TRBV5-1,TRBJ2-1,TRBD1,CASSLTGGQFGNEQFF,TGCGCCAGCAGCCTTACAGGGGGCCAATTCGGGAATGAGCAGTTCTTC
.,16,TRBV9,TRBJ2-7,.,CASSARLGANSYEQYF,TGTGCCAGCAGCGCTCGACTGGGGGCGAACTCCTACGAGCAGTACTTC
.,14,TRBV28,TRBJ1-5,TRBD1,CASRWTGGAQPQHF,TGTGCCAGCAGATGGACAGGGGGCGCACAGCCCCAGCATTTT
few,14,TRBV5-8,TRBJ1-5,TRBD1,CASRTTGTNQPQHF,TGTGCCAGCAGAACGACAGGGACTAATCAGCCCCAGCATTTT
.,16,TRBV18,TRBJ1-4,TRBD1,CASSLVPGQGNEKLFF,TGTGCCAGCTCACTCGTACCGGGACAGGGTAATGAAAAACTGTTTTTT
.,16,TRBV14,TRBJ1-6,TRBD1,CASSQLTGGRRSPLHF,TGTGCCAGCAGCCAGTTAACAGGGGGTCGTAGGTCACCCCTCCACTTT
.,17,TRBV10-2,TRBJ2-3,.,CASSEEGLALAPDTQYF,TGCGCCAGCAGTGAGGAAGGGCTAGCGCTAGCCCCAGATACGCAGTATTTT
.,16,TRBV11-2,TRBJ1-1,.,CASSLGRGRWDTEAFF,TGTGCCAGCAGCTTAGGAAGGGGTAGGTGGGACACTGAAGCTTTCTTT
once,18,TRBV11-2,TRBJ2-1,TRBD2,CASSPRPLLAGPYNEQFF,TGTGCCAGCAGCCCCAGACCCCTCTTAGCGGGTCCCTACAATGAGCAGTTCTTC
.,15,TRBV7-2,TRBJ2-1,TRBD2,CASSPGGGASGWQFF,TGTGCCAGCAGCCCGGGAGGGGGGGCCTCAGGTTGGCAGTTCTTC
.,11,TRBV11-1,TRBJ1-1,.,CASSPAGEAFF,TGTGCCAGCAGCCCAGCGGGTGAAGCTTTCTTT
.,15,TRBV19,TRBJ2-4,TRBD2,CASSIGTRYKNIQYF,TGTGCCAGTAGTATAGGGACTAGATACAAAAACATTCAGTACTTC
.,13,TRBV27,TRBJ2-7,.,CATGRGSNYEQYF,TGTGCCACCGGTCGGGGGAGTAATTACGAGCAGTACTTC
.,15,TRBV10-3,TRBJ1-2,TRBD1,CAISAQTGVNYGYTF,TGTGCCATCAGTGCTCAGACAGGGGTCAACTATGGCTACACCTTC
.,13,TRBV7-2,TRBJ2-1,.,CASSRRADNEQFF,TGTGCCAGCAGCCGAAGAGCGGACAATGAGCAGTTCTTC
.,16,TRBV14,TRBJ2-5,TRBD2,CASSQWTSGEQETQYF,TGTGCCAGCAGCCAATGGACTAGCGGAGAACAAGAGACCCAGTACTTC
.,15,TRBV18,TRBJ1-1,TRBD1,CASSPRQGEGTEAFF,TGTGCCAGCTCACCCAGACAGGGAGAGGGTACTGAAGCTTTCTTT
.,15,TRBV28,TRBJ1-4,.,CASSFVTGTNEKLFF,TGTGCCAGCAGTTTCGTTACAGGGACTAATGAAAAACTGTTTTTT
.,17,TRBV4-1,TRBJ1-6,.,CASSQEGRGGNNSPLHF,TGCGCCAGCAGCCAAGAGGGCAGGGGCGGAAATAATTCACCCCTCCACTTT
.,13,TRBV7-2,TRBJ2-7,TRBD2,CASSSGTRGEQYF,TGTGCCAGCAGCTCCGGGACTAGAGGCGAGCAGTACTTC
once,15,TRBV27,TRBJ1-4,.,CASSWGGGVGEKLFF,TGTGCCAGCAGTTGGGGTGGGGGGGTTGGTGAAAAACTGTTTTTT
large,17,TRBV4-2,TRBJ1-5,.,CASSQVTWTDSNQPQHF,TGTGCCAGCAGCCAGGTTACATGGACAGATAGCAATCAGCCCCAGCATTTT
.,21,TRBV10-1,TRBJ1-2,TRBD1,CASSALSPGQGAIIANYGYTF,TGCGCCAGCAGTGCCCTTTCACCGGGACAGGGGGCTATCATAGCTAACTATGGCTACACCTTC